The sequence of this T cell receptor (beta chain) was determined in a study of T cell responses to AZD1222 COVID-19 vaccine. Study outcomes and limitations: Reportedly, nearly half of unique spike TCRs recognized epitopes outside B.1.351/B.1.1.7 mutations. The donors showed a predominance of white British ancestry and of females, with possible underestimation of clonal diversity. There were repertoire samples only from the period after the peak T cell response.

The method was immunoSEQ multiplex PCR; TCRdb's version includes in-frame clones alone and lacks a portion of them. This repertoire shows 100,000 to 120,000 clones, 80% to 90% found once; its top ten account for roughly two fifths. A remark on this clone: The antigen remains unidentified.

Germline V gene lookup returns CDR1 SGHRS and CDR2 YFSETQ. The CDR3 length is 16 residues. V lost 5 bases, J lost 3 bases, and 11 bases stayed unmatched. This specimen was peripheral blood, taken 28 days after the second AZD1222 dose. The chain couples TRBV5-1 to TRBJ2-1; the match to TRBD2 covers 7 bases. The clonotype was recovered from an adult who received the AZD1222 COVID-19 vaccine. Written as DNA, the CDR3 is TGCGCCAGCAGAACCACGGGGCTAGCGGTCTACAATGAGCAGTTCTTC. It translates to CASRTTGLAVYNEQFF.